This T cell receptor beta chain appears in the sequencing data of a study of T cells in Graves' hyperthyroidism and ophthalmopathy. The CDR3 regions of TCR beta were amplified from RNA transcripts. The primer set for the first-round RT-PCR of the TCR CDR3 was HTBI. TCRdb redid the calling of the multiplex PCR reads with MiXCR, one entry per CDR3 protein. The repertoire holds about 760,000 distinct CDR3 sequences, with just over 35% as singletons. The CDR3 extends over 13 amino acids. The V gene lost 1 base and the J gene lost 8 bases, with 8 bases spanning the gap. CDR1 KGHSH and CDR2 LQKENI come from the germline V gene. Uncontrolled infection, other autoimmune disease, pregnancy and lactation each barred patients from inclusion.

The sample taken for sequencing was blood. The V call is TRBV18, the J call TRBJ1-4; D is unresolved. The source of this sequence is a middle-aged woman with Graves' hyperthyroidism. CDR3: CASSPRATEKLFF. The CDR3 DNA reads TGTGCCAGCTCACCACGTGCCACCGAAAAACTGTTTTTT.